One and the same sample provided the 17 T cell receptor beta chains below, sequenced in a study of T cells in Graves' hyperthyroidism and ophthalmopathy. Amplified TCR beta CDR3 regions came from RNA transcripts. Initially, a first-round RT-PCR of the TCR CDR3 employed the HTBI primer set. MiXCR was run by TCRdb on the multiplex PCR reads, yielding one entry per CDR3 protein. The table includes about 420,000 distinct CDR3 sequences, roughly 15% detected once. The sample taken for sequencing was blood. Receptor source: a young woman with Graves' hyperthyroidism.

The table lists this clonotype with many counts. The rearrangement uses TRBV7-2 and TRBJ2-2; no reliable D call. This CDR3 comprises 13 residues. Trimming pared 2 bases from V and 4 bases from J, leaving 5 bases between. CDR1 SGHTA and CDR2 FQGNSA come from the germline V gene. The CDR3 DNA follows: TGTGCCAGCAGCTTACCGGTCACCGGGGAGCTGTTTTTT. Amino acids: CASSLPVTGELFF.

In DNA, the CDR3 is TGTGCCAGTAGTATAGGGGGGAGCGGGAGGGCCTTGGGTAATGAGCAGTTCTTC. Translation gives CASSIGGSGRALGNEQFF. V usage is TRBV19 and J usage is TRBJ2-1, with 10 bases fitting TRBD2. This CDR3 spans 18 amino acids. Losses at the gene ends were 1 base for V and 7 bases for J; bases not matched to a gene: 13. The germline CDR1 and CDR2 sequences are LNHDA and SQIVND (reference sequence).

This clonotype was seen more than once but under ten times. The rearrangement links TRBV28 to TRBJ2-4; D possibly corresponds to TRBD1 (5 bases). The CDR3 has 14 amino acids. Trimming shortened V by 6 bases and J by 5 bases, and 14 bases separated the two germline ends. Germline V CDR1 and CDR2: MDHEN, SYDVKM. The CDR3 DNA is TGTGCCAGCAGAAACTTGGACACCCAAAACATTCAGTACTTC. Its translation: CASRNLDTQNIQYF.

In nucleotides, the CDR3 is TGCGCCAGCAGCCAAAACCCAGACACAGGGCTATTCTCTGGAAACACCATATATTTT. Its translation is CASSQNPDTGLFSGNTIYF. J is TRBJ1-3 and V is TRBV4-1; D possibly corresponds to TRBD1 (6 bases). CDR3 size: 19 residues. Germline V gene lookup returns CDR1 MGHRA and CDR2 YSYEKL. Trimming pared 2 bases from V and 0 bases from J, leaving 20 bases between.

This clonotype was picked up one time. Given a much more abundant clone one base away, this may be a read error. V and J are TRBV28 and TRBJ2-1, with 10 nucleotides matching TRBD1. From germline, CDR1 is MDHEN and CDR2 SYDVKM. CDR3 size: 16 residues. The CDR3 bases are TGTGCCAGCAGTTCATTCAGGACAGGGGGTTTAAATGAGCAGTCCTTC. This gives the protein CASSSFRTGGLNEQSF.

The table lists this clonotype with many counts. This chain uses TRBV2 with TRBJ1-2; D is unresolved. CDR3 size: 13 residues. V gave up 4 bases and J gave up 2 bases, with 8 bases separating them. Germline CDR1 SNHLY, CDR2 FYNNEI. CDR3 DNA: TGTGCCAGCAGTGGGACGGAGAACTATGGCTACACCTTC. This codes for CASSGTENYGYTF.

CDR3 in amino acids: CAWSVLAGAIYF. Written as DNA, the CDR3 is TGTGCCTGGAGTGTACTCGCCGGCGCCATATATTTT. The V and J genes are TRBV30 and TRBJ1-3; D gene uncertain. Germline assignment: CDR1 GTSNPN and CDR2 SVGIG (reference sequence). The CDR3 covers 12 residues. V gave up 0 bases and J gave up 11 bases, with 11 bases separating them.

This clonotype was seen repeatedly, ten times or more. The chain employs TRBV25-1 and TRBJ1-1; D remains ambiguous. V was clipped by 2 bases and J by 10 bases, with 17 bases between them. The CDR3 runs to 14 residues. The germline V gene encodes CDR1 MGHDK and CDR2 SYGVNS. This CDR3 reads CASSEIRGIGRAFF. CDR3 DNA sequence: TGTGCCAGCAGTGAAATCCGAGGTATTGGGCGAGCTTTCTTT.

The V and J genes are TRBV9 and TRBJ2-7; D might be TRBD1 (6 bases). Trimming shortened V by 3 bases and J by 5 bases, and 15 bases separated the two germline ends. The germline gives CDR1 SGDLS, CDR2 YYNGEE. The CDR3 covers 14 residues. For the CDR3, the DNA is TGTGCCAGCAGCGGTGGACCATACAGGGACGAGCAGTACTTC. It codes for CASSGGPYRDEQYF.

This sequence joins TRBV29-1 and TRBJ1-4, with no clear D. Trimming removed 0 bases at V and 5 bases at J, with 1 base between. Germline CDR1 reads SQVTM; CDR2 reads ANQGSEA. This CDR3 comprises 11 residues. The CDR3 DNA is TGCAGCGTTGAAGAAAATGAAAAACTGTTTTTT. Amino acid sequence: CSVEENEKLFF.

This clonotype has only a few counts. The CDR3 loop reads CSARGVSGGSHSPLHF. CDR3 coding DNA: TGCAGTGCTAGAGGAGTATCAGGGGGCAGTCATTCACCCCTCCACTTT. The chain employs TRBV20-1 and TRBJ1-6; 8 bases agree with TRBD1. After removal of 1 base from V and 8 bases from J, the junction contained 10 bases not matched to a gene. Per germline, CDR1 DFQATT and CDR2 SNEGSKA (reference sequence). The CDR3 consists of 16 residues.

This clonotype was seen a few times. Mismatch with germline at one junction end may stem from a read error. V usage is TRBV5-1 and J usage is TRBJ2-7; D perhaps matches TRBD2 (5 bases). In germline, CDR1 is SGHRS, CDR2 YFSETQ. This CDR3 spans 16 amino acids. CDR3 in amino acids: CASSLGRWELSHEQYF. For the CDR3, the DNA is TGCGCCAGCAGCTTGGGGCGGTGGGAGCTCTCCCACGAGCAGTACTTC.

The chain combines TRBV4-1 with TRBJ2-2; D is perhaps TRBD2 (5 bases). In germline, CDR1 is MGHRA, CDR2 YSYEKL. The CDR3 loop spans 15 amino acids. V lost 6 bases to trimming and J lost 6 bases, with 17 bases between them. The CDR3 here is CASRRTEGEAGELFF. CDR3 DNA sequence: TGCGCCAGCAGACGTACAGAGGGCGAGGCCGGGGAGCTGTTTTTT.

This clonotype was seen many times. This rearrangement joins TRBV28 to TRBJ1-5; D gene uncertain. Trimming cost V 5 bases and J 7 bases, with 18 bases left between them. Germline V gene sequence: CDR1 MDHEN, CDR2 SYDVKM. The CDR3 totals 15 residues. The CDR3 spells CASSPEGNSVQPQHF. CDR3 bases: TGTGCCAGCAGTCCAGAAGGAAATTCGGTGCAGCCCCAGCATTTT.

Details on this clonotype: A read error may be the cause here, since a much bigger clone is one base away. This chain joins TRBV5-1 and TRBJ2-1; D is ambiguous. Gene TRBJ2-7 matches the end of the DNA better, so the J call may be wrong. CDR3 length: 14 amino acids. From germline, CDR1 is SGHRS and CDR2 YFSETQ. The CDR3 sequence: CASGVGSSYNEQYF. DNA for the CDR3: TGCGCCAGCGGTGTCGGAAGCTCCTACAATGAGCAGTACTTC.

The sample holds many counts of this clonotype. The chain is built from TRBV10-1 and TRBJ2-5; TRBD1 agrees at 10 bases. With V trimmed by 5 bases and J by 3 bases, 3 bases remained unmatched. The V gene's germline CDR1 is WNHNN and CDR2 SYGVQD (reference sequence). This CDR3 contains 14 residues. The CDR3 spells CASSTGTGEETQYF. The CDR3 coding sequence is TGCGCCAGCAGTACCGGGACAGGGGAAGAGACCCAGTACTTC.

The chain carries TRBV5-1 and TRBJ2-7; D is undetermined. The germline gives CDR1 SGHRS, CDR2 YFSETQ. The CDR3 spans 15 residues. The V and J ends lost 0 bases and 0 bases respectively, with 10 bases between them. The CDR3 nucleotides are TGCGCCAGCAGCTTGGTGGACCGAAGCTCCTACGAGCAGTACTTC. Translation: CASSLVDRSSYEQYF.